The 25 T cell receptor beta chains listed next were all sequenced from one sample in a study of patients and donors after allogeneic stem cell transplantation. In TCRdb, the RT-PCR reads were re-called with MiXCR into one record per CDR3 protein. The top ten hold around half of the sample, which has about 150,000 distinct CDR3 sequences, roughly 35% seen once. The specimen was blood, either unsorted or a sorted T cell fraction (not recorded which). The source is a human donor who was either an allogeneic HSCT recipient or a stem cell or donor lymphocyte infusion donor (not recorded which). It is not recorded whose cells these are; they may come from a transplant donor.

The V and J genes are TRBV20-1 and TRBJ2-2; possibly TRBD2 for D (6 bases). Germline assignment: CDR1 DFQATT and CDR2 SNEGSKA (reference sequence). CDR3 length: 15 residues. The germline V and J ends were trimmed by 0 bases and 5 bases, with 13 bases remaining between them. CDR3 loop: CSARDMAGRTGELFF. The CDR3 region has the DNA TGCAGTGCTAGAGATATGGCGGGGCGGACCGGGGAGCTGTTTTTT.

The chain employs TRBV6-2 or TRBV6-3 and TRBJ1-5; no clear D gene. Germline CDR1 reads MNHEY; CDR2 reads SVGEGT. V was cut by 0 bases and J by 7 bases, with 10 bases left in between. The CDR3 is 14 amino acids. Here the CDR3 reads CASSYSGREQPQHF. The CDR3 DNA follows: TGTGCCAGCAGTTACTCGGGCCGGGAACAGCCCCAGCATTTT.

The J gene is TRBJ1-5, the V gene TRBV6-2 or TRBV6-3; D is uncertain. The V gene lost 3 bases and the J gene lost 3 bases, with 15 bases spanning the gap. The CDR3 is 16 amino acids. Germline-derived CDR1 and CDR2 are MNHEY and SVGEGT. The CDR3 loop is CASSYVSRRHNQPQHF. The CDR3 DNA is TGTGCCAGCAGTTATGTTTCTAGACGGCACAATCAGCCCCAGCATTTT.

J is TRBJ1-6 and V is TRBV6-5; tentatively, D is TRBD1 (5 bases). Germline V CDR1 and CDR2: MNHEY, SVGAGI. The CDR3 covers 16 residues. V lost 2 bases and J lost 8, with 16 bases in between. The CDR3, as DNA: TGTGCCAGCAGTTACGATGTTGGGGGGTCGTATTCACCCCTCCACTTT. It codes for CASSYDVGGSYSPLHF.

The CDR3 coding sequence is TGTGCCACCAGTGAGGGCAGGGGGGTCGACATTCAGTACTTC. Its translation: CATSEGRGVDIQYF. The chain couples TRBV24-1 to TRBJ2-4, with D perhaps TRBD1 (7 bases). Germline V gene lookup returns CDR1 KGHDR and CDR2 SFDVKD. Trimming left V 4 bases short and J 8 bases short, with 14 bases between. The CDR3 is 14 residues long.

The CDR3 DNA sequence: TGTGCCAGCAGCGCAAGAGCGGGAGAGAATGAAAAACTGTTTTTT. Residues: CASSARAGENEKLFF. The chain recombines TRBV9 with TRBJ1-4; D is unclear. V lost 3 bases and J lost 5, with 14 bases in between. This CDR3 is 15 amino acids long. From germline, CDR1 is SGDLS and CDR2 YYNGEE.

The V and J genes are TRBV13 and TRBJ2-7, with 9 nucleotides matching TRBD1. This CDR3 contains 17 residues. The V segment lost 2 bases and the J segment 3 bases; nucleotides outside the gene matches: 11. Germline CDR1 and CDR2: PRHDT and FYEKMQ (reference sequence). The CDR3 region has the DNA TGTGCCAGCAGCTTAAGAGGGGCGGAGGGACAGGGCTACGAGCAGTACGTC. This sequence encodes CASSLRGAEGQGYEQYV.

This sequence joins TRBV12-3 or TRBV12-4 and TRBJ1-4; D unclear. The CDR3 is made up of 17 amino acids. V was cut by 5 bases and J by 5 bases, with 21 bases left in between. The CDR3 region has the DNA TGTGCCAGCAGTCTCCGGGGTACGTGGAGTTCAAATGAAAAACTGTTTTTT. Translated: CASSLRGTWSSNEKLFF.

The chain uses TRBV12-3 or TRBV12-4 and TRBJ2-2; D may correspond to TRBD1 or TRBD2 (6 bases each). Between the trimmed V and J ends, which lost 7 bases and 0 bases, there was a span of 15 bases. CDR3 length: 16 residues. CDR3 DNA sequence: TGTGCCAGCATCAAGGGGGGCGGGGCGAACACCGGGGAGCTGTTTTTT. Protein product: CASIKGGGANTGELFF.

This clonotype appeared a few times. The chain links TRBV7-2 to TRBJ1-4; 8 bases match TRBD1. Germline CDR1 is SGHTA and CDR2 is FQGNSA. The CDR3 extends over 14 amino acids. The J segment lost 8 bases and the V segment lost 5 bases, leaving 7 bases of the junction unmatched. CDR3 protein: CASSPDRGQEKLFF. In DNA form, the CDR3 reads TGTGCCAGCAGCCCAGACAGGGGACAGGAAAAACTGTTTTTT.

The gene calls are TRBV18 and TRBJ1-5; TRBD1 matches 10 bases. CDR3 length equals 15 residues. Germline CDR1 reads KGHSH; CDR2 reads LQKENI. Unmatched junction bases numbered 8, after V lost 5 bases and J lost 7 bases. DNA of the CDR3: TGTGCCAGCTCATTCCGGGACAGGGGAGGGCAGCCCCAGCATTTT. Translating it yields CASSFRDRGGQPQHF.

This clonotype is a singleton in its sample. The chain couples TRBV5-1 to TRBJ2-4, with 8 positions matching TRBD1. V trimming: 4 bases; J trimming: 9 bases; junction bases outside the gene matches: 9. From germline, CDR1 is SGHRS and CDR2 YFSETQ. This CDR3 contains 14 residues. The DNA for the CDR3 is TGCGCCAGCAGCGTCTCCATCAGGGGGCCCATTCAGTACTTC. It encodes CASSVSIRGPIQYF.

For this clonotype: This may be a read error: a much more frequent sequence differs by one nucleotide. V gene TRBV5-1 combines with J gene TRBJ1-2, with D perhaps matching TRBD1 (5 bases). CDR1 and CDR2 from the germline V gene are SGHRS and YFSETQ. The CDR3 has 14 amino acids. The CDR3 bases are TGCACCAGCAGCTTGGTCAGGGTTGACTATGGCTACACCTTC. Translating it yields CTSSLVRVDYGYTF.

The chain links TRBV20-1 to TRBJ1-1; D perhaps matches TRBD1 (6 bases). Between the trimmed V and J ends, which lost 2 bases and 3 bases, there was a span of 25 bases. Germline V gene lookup returns CDR1 DFQATT and CDR2 SNEGSKA (reference sequence). This CDR3 has 18 amino acids. CDR3 amino acids: CSARSMQGLVGGYTEAFF. The CDR3 DNA follows: TGCAGTGCTAGATCTATGCAGGGGCTGGTCGGGGGGTACACTGAAGCTTTCTTT.

This chain links TRBV28 with TRBJ1-2; D uncertain. Germline-derived CDR1 and CDR2 are MDHEN and SYDVKM. The V end lost 4 bases, the J end lost 0 bases, and 9 bases lay between the germline ends. The CDR3 loop spans 14 amino acids. The CDR3 region has the DNA TGTGCCAGCAGTTATAGGCCTACTAACTATGGCTACACCTTC. As protein: CASSYRPTNYGYTF.

CDR3 sequence (DNA): TGTGCCAGCAGTTTACACAGGGGGCCCAATCAGCCCCAGCATTTT. Translated, it gives CASSLHRGPNQPQHF. The J gene is TRBJ1-5, the V gene TRBV27, with TRBD1 matching over 9 bases. J lost 3 bases, V lost 2 bases, and 2 bases had no gene match. Germline V gene sequence: CDR1 MNHEY, CDR2 SMNVEV (reference sequence). The CDR3 length is 15 residues.

This clonotype was counted many times. This chain uses TRBV28 with TRBJ1-4; D not certain. Deletions cut 4 bases from V and 4 bases from J, with 10 bases between. This CDR3 has 14 amino acids. The germline gives CDR1 MDHEN, CDR2 SYDVKM. The DNA for the CDR3 is TGTGCCAGCAGTTCCGGACGGGTTAATGAAAAACTGTTTTTT. Protein product: CASSSGRVNEKLFF.

This chain connects TRBV6-1 to TRBJ1-4, with a possible D match to TRBD1 (5 bases). Germline assignment: CDR1 MNHNS and CDR2 SASEGT. The CDR3 is 18 amino acids. Trimming left V 2 bases short and J 0 bases short, with 16 bases between. The CDR3 region is CASSESPPGGATNEKLFF. The DNA for the CDR3 is TGTGCCAGCAGTGAATCACCCCCCGGGGGAGCAACTAATGAAAAACTGTTTTTT.

The gene calls are TRBV24-1 and TRBJ2-2; D not resolved. The CDR3 runs to 14 residues. Germline V gene data show CDR1 as KGHDR and CDR2 as SFDVKD. The V and J ends lost 6 bases and 6 bases respectively, with 13 bases between them. CDR3 region: CATSPPTLPGELFF. The CDR3, as DNA: TGTGCCACCAGTCCGCCGACCCTTCCCGGGGAGCTGTTTTTT.

J is TRBJ1-4 and V is TRBV20-1; D perhaps matches TRBD1 (6 bases). CDR1 DFQATT and CDR2 SNEGSKA come from the germline V gene (reference sequence). CDR3 length: 14 amino acids. The ends were cut back, 3 bases at V and 7 bases at J, with 15 bases in the middle. In nucleotides, the CDR3 is TGCAGTGCTAGGCGAACCGGGGGCGCTGAAAAACTGTTTTTT. Its protein is CSARRTGGAEKLFF.

This clonotype showed up just a few times. The chain employs TRBV5-1 and TRBJ1-1, with D perhaps matching TRBD1 (5 bases). In germline, CDR1 is SGHRS, CDR2 YFSETQ. CDR3 length: 14 residues. V was clipped by 7 bases and J by 4 bases, with 17 bases between them. DNA for the CDR3: TGCGCCAGCGATACCCAGGGTATCGGCACTGAAGCTTTCTTT. The encoded protein is CASDTQGIGTEAFF.

The genes are TRBV7-2 and TRBJ2-2; D gene ambiguous. The CDR3 is 13 amino acids. Germline CDR1 SGHTA, CDR2 FQGNSA. V was clipped by 4 bases and J by 6 bases, with 9 bases between them. The CDR3: CASSSSGPGELFF. The CDR3, as DNA: TGTGCCAGCAGCTCCTCAGGCCCCGGGGAGCTGTTTTTT.

The chain has TRBV12-3 or TRBV12-4 and TRBJ2-1; TRBD1 matches 7 bases. The CDR3 contains 12 residues. Trimming cost V 6 bases and J 7 bases; bases outside gene matches: 3. CDR3: CASRGTVNEQFF. As DNA, the CDR3 is TGTGCCAGCAGGGGGACAGTTAATGAGCAGTTCTTC.

A note on this clonotype: The junction shows a germline mismatch at one end, possibly a read error. This chain links TRBV12-3 or TRBV12-4 with TRBJ1-2; D gene unclear. This CDR3 spans 13 amino acids. CDR3 nucleotide sequence: TGTACCAGCAGTTTCTTTTTCGCGGATGGCTACACCTTC. Amino acids: CTSSFFFADGYTF.

The chain couples TRBV27 to TRBJ2-7; 8 bases agree with TRBD2. CDR1 and CDR2 from the germline V gene are MNHEY and SMNVEV (reference sequence). Trimming at V came to 4 bases and at J to 4 bases, leaving 9 bases not matched to a gene. The CDR3 sequence is 15 residues long. CDR3 bases: TGTGCCAGCAGTTCCCTAGGCGGCGGGGGGTACGAGCAGTACTTC. Translating gives CASSSLGGGGYEQYF.